This T cell receptor (beta chain) was recorded in a study of T cell responses to AZD1222 COVID-19 vaccine. Note on this clone: Its antigen is not known.

Here immunoSEQ multiplex PCR was the method, and the copy in TCRdb shows in-frame clones only, minus some. The table includes about 81,000 clones, around 85% detected once. Findings of the study overall: Of the AZD1222 recipients, only 5 or 6 were seropositive at baseline.

The V end was cut by 1 base, the J end by 4 bases, with 9 bases between. CDR3 size: 14 residues. The germline CDR1 and CDR2 sequences are LGHNA and YSLEER. Material: peripheral blood, obtained 28 days after the second AZD1222 dose. This sequence joins TRBV4-3 and TRBJ2-3, with D perhaps assigned TRBD1 or TRBD2 (5 bases each). The source of this sequence is an adult who received the AZD1222 COVID-19 vaccine. CDR3 coding DNA: TGCGCCAGCAGCCAAGGGCAGGGACCAGATACGCAGTATTTT. Residues: CASSQGQGPDTQYF.